This TCR beta chain was recovered during a study of neurological immune-mediated disorders. Whole-study results and caveats: In multiple sclerosis patients, the repertoire cluster was unrelated to clinical or MRI findings. None of the CDR3 amino acid sequences found in expanded clones was shared across subjects. This suggests that the TCR-beta repertoires were private in all groups. HTLV-1-associated myelopathy had the most TCR clonal expansion, while multiple sclerosis had the least, a level that fell below healthy controls.

From germline, CDR1 is SGHDT and CDR2 YYEEEE. The germline V and J ends were trimmed by 2 bases and 2 bases, with 15 bases remaining between them. There are 16 residues in the CDR3. This clonotype appeared many times. Its antigen is unidentified. The method for making cDNA was 5'RACE, and it used 10-nucleotide random UMIs. TCRdb analysed the 5' RACE reads with MiXCR anew, one entry per CDR3 protein. The table lists 50,000 to 65,000 distinct CDR3 sequences, roughly 4% of them singletons, with 1.6% in the top ten. The receptor's source is a man between 25 and 39 years old with multiple sclerosis. The chain has TRBV5-6 and TRBJ2-3, with D perhaps being TRBD1 or TRBD2 (5 bases each). Source material: PBMCs. The CDR3 loop reads CASSFPSEGNTDTQYF. The DNA of the CDR3 is TGTGCCAGCAGCTTCCCCTCTGAGGGGAACACAGATACGCAGTATTTT.